This T cell receptor beta chain was sequenced in a study of shared clonotypes between healthy human individuals (dated by TCRdb to about 2020). About the investigation overall: The cohort included a few men and two women between 18 and 49 years of age. Between about 0.85 and 10 billion PBMCs per donor were obtained by leukapheresis. To increase sequencing depth and limit assay-specific biases, different laboratories used diverse techniques to prepare libraries and sequence TCR repertoires. The study deeply sequenced blood TCR repertoires of five healthy adults to estimate repertoire size and the extent of clonotype sharing between individuals. Per donor, three plates each were used for CD4 naive and CD4 memory, two for CD8 naive, and one for CD8 memory. The investigation overall reported the following: Sharing across four donors was observed for 4.5% to 6.5% of naive CD4, 3% to 4% of naive CD8, 2.3% of memory CD4, and about 0.4% of memory CD8 clonotypes. Because the study included only a small number of donors, the genetic and exposure-history diversity represented was limited. Naive subsets generally had larger estimated clonotype richness than memory subsets did. Higher generation probabilities were observed for clonotypes shared by all four sorted-subset donors than for non-shared clonotypes. Pairwise subsampling led to the expectation that sequencing depth would affect the degree of clonotype sharing among donors. Even with the large sequencing depth, rarefaction of the sorted-subset datasets indicated that sequencing was incomplete. Sampling was limited to blood, and TCR repertoires in tissue likely differ from TCR repertoires in blood.

As to this clone: No antigen is known for it. Base quality data are lacking; no much larger clone is found one base away.

The donors were healthy, HIV-negative adults with no recently reported acute infections or vaccinations. Every donor was a Caucasian adult living in Nashville, Tennessee, USA. CD4+ T cells were enriched through magnetic negative selection, after which naive cells were positively selected on CD45RA and the remaining negative fraction served as the memory subset. After blood collection by leukapheresis, PBMCs were isolated using Ficoll-Histopaque density gradient centrifugation and then cryopreserved in the vapor phase of liquid nitrogen. Purity and quantity of every magnetically sorted T cell population were checked by analytical flow cytometry. From each sorted fraction, genomic DNA was isolated and quantified by UV absorbance on a Nanodrop 2000c. At the junction V is shortened by 1 base and J by 2 bases, with 8 bases in between. CDR1 SGHTA and CDR2 FQGNSA are derived from the germline V gene. Including cysteine and phenylalanine, the CDR3 has 14 amino acids. Here the CDR3 DNA is all that survives: 42 bases in frame from base 1.

Using the deep immunoSEQ assay, multiplex PCR amplified TCR CDR3 regions from genomic DNA. Extracted genomic DNA from each cell subset was spread evenly across all wells of several immunoSEQ 96-well plates, with each plate serving as a replicate. For sorted subsets, about 210 ng of genomic DNA, equivalent to around 31,000 T cell genomes, went into each replicate PCR. Purified libraries were measured with a Qubit 3.0 fluorometer, size-checked on a Bioanalyzer 2100, and measured again with the KAPA Library Quantification kit. Each immunoSEQ 96-well plate was sequenced on its own single-read 150-cycle Illumina NextSeq 550 flow cell. As for the original processing: Because the immunoSEQ output held only junctional sequences and lacked quality scores, the filtering could not match the filtering applied to full-length reads. To assign V/J genes and CDR3, sequences were annotated using PyIR, a Python wrapper for IgBLAST v1.9, with IMGT germline references. Reads with weak V/J assignments (E-value above 1e-6), missing CDR3, stop codons, out-of-frame junctions, or ambiguous translated residues were removed. V3J clonotypes were defined as sequences sharing the same inferred V gene, J gene, and CDR3 amino acid sequence. The percentage overlap between two repertoires was calculated by dividing the number of shared unique clonotypes by the size of the smaller repertoire. Repertoire richness was assessed with RTK rarefaction, the Chao1 estimator, and Recon v2.1 estimates of unobserved clonotypes. Generation probabilities were computed with OLGA for all TCRbeta clonotypes obtained by the gDNA method from a few donors. As stored in TCRdb, this immuneACCESS dataset retains in-frame rearrangements with V and J assigned. A fraction of the clones does not appear; measured against another copy, unresolved V genes explain less than half of the discrepancy, and the remainder lacks a known reason. For V, J and clone size, that table is used; D and trimming come from the DNA. The sample table records approximately 2.5 million clones; around 90% of these occur just once. The ten largest clones capture over 0.12% of the sample.

The sequencing sample was made of naive CD4+ T cells sorted from blood. The sample's cell subset or site label, decoded: CD45RA+ positively selected. The chain couples TRBV7-2 to TRBJ2-5, with a weak D call of TRBD1 (5 bases match). The sequence was collected from a man younger than 35 in good health. The nucleotide sequence reads as follows: TGTGCCAGCAGCTTAGTTTCAGGGCAAGAGACCCAGTACTTC. This yields the protein CASSLVSGQETQYF.